This note documents a single T cell receptor (beta chain) sequence. The target antigen is unknown. The data derive from a study of beta chain features in type 1 diabetes. Notes on the study in general: Among all four CD4+ subsets, Type 1 diabetes patients had TCRB CDR3s that were moderately but significantly shorter. TCRB repertoires of naive, central memory and Treg cells appeared more similar among patients than among healthy donors.

Since all of the isolated RNA was reverse transcribed, expressed TCRB transcripts were what got sequenced. Sequenced by immunoSEQ multiplex PCR; TCRdb stores in-frame clones only, minus some. The sample has about 14,000 clones, roughly 63% seen once. The CDR3 has 14 amino acids. Germline CDR1 is SEHNR and CDR2 is FQNEAQ (reference sequence). V lost 3 bases and J lost 4, with 10 bases in between. Specimen: stem cell memory CD4+ T cells from blood. The chain couples TRBV7-9 to TRBJ1-5, with TRBD1 as a possible D gene (5 bases). The TCR comes from a woman younger than 35 with type 1 diabetes. Here the CDR3 DNA reads TGTGCCAGCAGCTTCGACGGGGGGAATCAGCCCCAGCATTTT. This gives the protein CASSFDGGNQPQHF.